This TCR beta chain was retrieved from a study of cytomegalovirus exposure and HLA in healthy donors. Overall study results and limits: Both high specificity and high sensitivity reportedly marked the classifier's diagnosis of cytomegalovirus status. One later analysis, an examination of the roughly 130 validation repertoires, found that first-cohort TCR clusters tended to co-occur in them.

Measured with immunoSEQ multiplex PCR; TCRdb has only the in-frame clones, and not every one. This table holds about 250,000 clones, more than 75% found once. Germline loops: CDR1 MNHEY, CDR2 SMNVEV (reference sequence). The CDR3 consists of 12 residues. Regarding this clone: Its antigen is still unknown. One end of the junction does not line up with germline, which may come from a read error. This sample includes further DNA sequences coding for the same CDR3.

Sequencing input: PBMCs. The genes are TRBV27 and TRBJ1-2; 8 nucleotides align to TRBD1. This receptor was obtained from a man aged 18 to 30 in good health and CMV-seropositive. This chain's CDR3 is CASSPTGDGYTF. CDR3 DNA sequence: TGTGCCAGCAGCCCGACAGGGGATGGCTACACCTTT.